The text below deals with one T cell receptor (beta chain). The table lists this clonotype with many counts. Its antigen is not yet known. There are no base qualities to consult, and no much larger clone falls within one base. V loses 8 bases, J loses 6 bases, and the germline ends lie 22 bases apart. From the cysteine through the phenylalanine, the CDR3 covers 16 amino acids. Only CDR3 DNA remains: 48 bases, in frame from the first base. The germline V gene specifies KGHDR as CDR1 and SFDVKD as CDR2. These data originate in a study of regulatory T cells in long-lasting Graves disease (dated by TCRdb to the early 2020s). About the study as a whole: Persistent Graves' disease meant more than 5 years of antithyroid drug treatment with TSH receptor autoantibodies that stayed positive. Peripheral blood TCR sequencing and RNA sequencing compared persistent Graves' disease patients with newly diagnosed Graves' disease patients. The study was conducted in China and was registered as a clinical trial. TCR sequencing covered 13 persistent and 20 or so newly diagnosed Graves' disease patients, around 33 samples in total. Antithyroid drugs had been taken for approximately 9.5 years on average by persistent Graves' disease patients in the clinical cohort.

Results the study describes overall, beyond this receptor: The small sample size was acknowledged by the authors as a limitation that may reduce accuracy. Because the primary lesion, thyroid tissue, could not be accessed, the study looked at peripheral blood alone. Compared with newly diagnosed patients, persistent Graves' disease patients had lower TCR Shannon entropy and fewer highly expanded clones, which suggests clonal expansion. Patients with persistent disease shared more public clonotypes (under 3,000) than newly diagnosed patients did (nearly 1,000). Only the TCR beta chain was sequenced and analyzed. Persistent disease showed preferential use of TRBV28, TRBJ1-2 and TRBJ2-5, whereas newly diagnosed disease favored TRBV20-1 and TRBJ2-1.

The meaning of the sample's time point label: persistent/refractory GD, antithyroid drugs over 5 years with positive TRAb. RNA was extracted from PBMCs in TRIzol for both TCR sequencing and RNA sequencing. The diagnosis of Graves' disease followed American Thyroid Association guidelines. The patients came from an endocrinology department in Xi'an, China. Each patient gave roughly 10 milliliters of peripheral blood, collected in an EDTA anticoagulant tube. Ficoll Paque Plus density gradient separation was used to isolate PBMCs, and no additional T cell sorting was done. An Agilent 2100 Bioanalyzer and agarose gel were used to assess RNA quality, and a NanoDrop 2000 was used to measure RNA concentration. The library was prepared using multiplex PCR. Reads for this sample came from an Illumina HiSeq 4000. TCR beta libraries were built with iRepertoire HTBI primers and Arm-PCR amplification of CDR3 regions. PCR products were gel purified before sequencing. The authors processed their data as follows. A total of around 66 TRBV and about 13 TRBJ segments were identified across samples and were used for gene usage analysis of CDR3 amino acid clonotypes. Filtered high-quality paired reads were merged into contigs using COPE and FqMerger. BLAST was used to align contigs to IMGT TRBV, TRBD and TRBJ reference genes, with CDR3 defined following IMGT. Any clonotype with a frequency above 0.1% was classified as a highly expanded clone. Shannon entropy was used to measure repertoire diversity, and the Gini coefficient was used to measure V-J evenness. A clonotype found in more than one individual was treated as public. TCRdb passed the public sequencing reads through fastp at Q25 and MiXCR, retaining productive beta sequences. CDR3 protein sequences are deduplicated, and each keeps its most common genes and DNA. The V and J calls come from TCRdb's annotation, not from the publication. The sample has approximately 500,000 distinct CDR3 sequences on record, roughly a fifth of them singletons. Around 7% of the sample rests with the top ten.

The sequence came from a female donor with Graves disease. Sequenced material: peripheral blood mononuclear cells (PBMCs), taken when the disease was refractory, from a patient treated with antithyroid drugs. The sequence joins TRBV24-1 to TRBJ1-5; the D gene is possibly TRBD1, with 6 bases matching. The nucleotide sequence reads TGTGCCACCACCTTTACAGGGTCCGGGAGGTTTCAGCCCCAGCATTTT. It encodes CATTFTGSGRFQPQHF.